The 17 T cell receptor beta chains below were found in one sample sequenced in a study of T cell repertoires in cytomegalovirus infection. TCRdb re-derived calls from the reads in MiXCR, one entry per CDR3 protein. The sample yields around 740,000 distinct CDR3 sequences, about a third seen once. Sample: PBMCs. The receptors were sampled from a human donor in good health (CMV status not recorded). Some clones in this sample may be carry-over from other donors' samples.

In this sample, this clonotype turned up many times. The gene calls are TRBV7-2 and TRBJ2-2; tentatively, D is TRBD2 (5 bases). V was pared by 1 base and J by 6 bases, with 12 bases between. This CDR3 is built from 15 residues. Germline CDR1 and CDR2: SGHTA and FQGNSA. As DNA, the CDR3 is TGTGCCAGCAGCTTAGGACCGGGGAAGCCCGGGGAGCTGTTTTTT. Translating gives CASSLGPGKPGELFF.

This clonotype occurred many times. The chain joins TRBV7-2 to TRBJ1-2; D perhaps matches TRBD1 (6 bases). V lost 5 bases, J lost 4 bases, and 17 bases lay in between. The CDR3 totals 15 residues. The germline V gene encodes CDR1 SGHTA and CDR2 FQGNSA. CDR3 region: CASSLSRDISYGYTF. The CDR3 DNA reads TGTGCCAGCAGCCTTAGCCGGGACATTTCCTATGGCTACACCTTC.

The rearrangement joins TRBV19 to TRBJ2-1, with 11 bases that match TRBD2. Germline values: CDR1 LNHDA, CDR2 SQIVND (reference sequence). Unmatched junction bases numbered 9, after V lost 4 bases and J lost 1 base. CDR3 length equals 18 residues. CDR3 DNA: TGTGCCAGTAGTACCCATACACTAGCGGGAGTTTCCTACAATGAGCAGTTCTTC. Translation: CASSTHTLAGVSYNEQFF.

The chain links TRBV30 to TRBJ1-2, with 9 positions matching TRBD1. Germline CDR1 GTSNPN, CDR2 SVGIG (reference sequence). CDR3 length equals 12 residues. Germline trimming cut 4 bases from V and 10 bases from J; bases unmatched to any gene: 7. The CDR3 DNA follows: TGTGCCTGGACTACCGGGACAGGGTACTACACCTTC. It is translated as CAWTTGTGYYTF.

This clonotype was counted a few times. V usage is TRBV6-1 and J usage is TRBJ1-5, with TRBD1 identical over 8 bases. The CDR3 extends over 15 amino acids. V was pared by 2 bases and J by 6 bases, with 6 bases of the junction left unmatched. The germline V gene encodes CDR1 MNHNS and CDR2 SASEGT. CDR3 DNA: TGTGCCAGCAGTGAATCTGGACAGGGCCGTCAGCCCCAGCATTTT. Amino acid sequence: CASSESGQGRQPQHF.

This chain connects TRBV30 to TRBJ2-5; D ambiguous. Looked up from germline, CDR1 is GTSNPN and CDR2 is SVGIG (reference sequence). Trimming left V 0 bases short and J 7 bases short, with 9 bases between. This CDR3 spans 12 amino acids. CDR3: CAWSVSGVTQYF. The CDR3, as DNA: TGTGCCTGGAGTGTATCTGGAGTGACCCAGTACTTC. Based on the CDR3 plus reference TRBV30 and TRBJ2-5, the full variable domain is SQTIHQWPATLVQPVGSPLSLECTVEGTSNPNLYWYRQAAGRGLQLLFYSVGIGQISSEVPQNLSASRPQDRQFILSSKKLLLSDSGFYLCAWSVSGVTQYFGPGTRLLVL.

There are a few counts of this clonotype. The genes are TRBV7-2 and TRBJ1-6, with D possibly matching TRBD1 (6 bases). CDR3 length: 15 residues. Germline CDR1 reads SGHTA; CDR2 reads FQGNSA. With 2 bases removed from V and 8 bases from J, the gap between germline ends came to 13 bases. In DNA form, the CDR3 reads TGTGCCAGCAGCTTATGGACAGACTTAGATTCACCCCTCCACTTT. Translating it yields CASSLWTDLDSPLHF.

This clonotype has just a few counts. The J gene is TRBJ2-5, the V gene TRBV7-2, with D perhaps TRBD1 (6 bases). Trimming removed 1 base at V and 5 bases at J, with 11 bases between. The CDR3 length is 14 residues. Germline assignment: CDR1 SGHTA and CDR2 FQGNSA. CDR3 nucleotide sequence: TGTGCCAGCAGCTTAGACAGGGTGGTCGAGACCCAGTACTTC. Protein product: CASSLDRVVETQYF.

This clonotype was counted once. The chain has TRBV19 and TRBJ1-1; D remains unclear. The germline CDR1 and CDR2 sequences are LNHDA and SQIVND (reference sequence). The CDR3 spans 13 residues. The germline V and J ends were trimmed by 11 bases and 5 bases, with 18 bases remaining between them. The CDR3 nucleotides are TGTGCCTCAACAAGGCAGGCGGGGACTGAAGCTTTCTTT. Residues: CASTRQAGTEAFF.

This clonotype was observed a single time. The rearrangement joins TRBV18 to TRBJ1-4, with a weak D call TRBD1 (5 bases). V lost 3 bases and J 10 bases, leaving 18 bases between the germline ends. The length of the CDR3 is 15 residues. The germline V gene has CDR1 KGHSH and CDR2 LQKENI. In DNA form, the CDR3 reads TGTGCCAGCTCACCGGGAGGGGAACGGGCGAGAAAACTGTTTTTT. Encoded protein: CASSPGGERARKLFF.

This clonotype was counted between two and nine times. The chain has TRBV20-1 and TRBJ1-2; D is perhaps TRBD1 (6 bases). V was trimmed by 0 bases and J by 8 bases, leaving 22 bases between them. This CDR3 has 16 amino acids. Per the germline V gene, CDR1 is DFQATT and CDR2 is SNEGSKA (reference sequence). CDR3 nucleotide sequence: TGCAGTGCTAGAGATCCCCGGGGGCGAACTCTCTTGGGCTACACCTTC. Protein sequence: CSARDPRGRTLLGYTF.

This clonotype was seen only a few times. J is TRBJ2-1 and V is TRBV11-1; 9 nucleotides line up with TRBD2. Per the germline V gene, CDR1 is SGHAT and CDR2 is FQDESV (reference sequence). V shed 8 bases and J 8 bases; nucleotides not matched to a gene: 7. The CDR3 runs to 13 residues. This CDR3 is CASCRLAGDEQFF. The DNA of the CDR3 is TGTGCCAGCTGCAGGTTAGCGGGGGATGAGCAGTTCTTC.

This clonotype occurred a few times. The CDR3 sequence: CASSLALREANEQFF. CDR3 DNA sequence: TGTGCCAGCAGCTTAGCGTTGCGGGAGGCCAATGAGCAGTTCTTC. V and J are TRBV7-9 and TRBJ2-1, with 8 bases that match TRBD2. There are 15 residues in the CDR3. V dropped 0 bases and J dropped 6; count of bases not matched to a gene: 4. Germline V gene data show CDR1 as SEHNR and CDR2 as FQNEAQ (reference sequence).

The V call is TRBV20-1, the J call TRBJ2-7, with D perhaps matching TRBD2 (5 bases). The CDR3 is made up of 16 amino acids. CDR1 is DFQATT and CDR2 is SNEGSKA in the germline V gene (reference sequence). Trimming stripped 0 bases from V and 0 bases from J, with 15 bases between. CDR3 coding DNA: TGCAGTGCTAGAGATCCCTCGACTACCGTCTCCTACGAGCAGTACTTC. The encoded protein is CSARDPSTTVSYEQYF.

This chain joins TRBV7-9 and TRBJ1-2; D possibly corresponds to TRBD1 (5 bases). Germline CDR1 SEHNR, CDR2 FQNEAQ (reference sequence). The CDR3 spans 13 residues. With 7 bases removed from V and 4 bases from J, the gap between germline ends came to 13 bases. The CDR3 loop reads CASNGIQGYGYTF. CDR3 in DNA: TGTGCCAGCAATGGAATCCAGGGCTATGGCTACACCTTC. Complete variable domain (other parts from reference TRBV7-9 and TRBJ1-2): DTGVSQNPRHKITKRGQNVTFRCDPISEHNRLYWYRQTLGQGPEFLTYFQNEAQLEKSRLLSDRFSAERPKGSFSTLEIQRTEQGDSAMYLCASNGIQGYGYTFGSGTRLTVV.

This clonotype occurred many times. The V call is TRBV7-6, the J call TRBJ1-5; no reliable D call. The CDR3 extends over 14 amino acids. Looked up from germline, CDR1 is SGHVS and CDR2 is FNYEAQ. Trimming took 5 bases from V and 5 from J, leaving 13 bases between them. The CDR3 DNA reads as TGTGCCAGCAGCCCCCGGCTGGGCTATCAGCCCCAGCATTTT. Its translation: CASSPRLGYQPQHF. The variable domain in full, completed from reference TRBV7-6 and TRBJ1-5, reads GAGVSQSPRYKVTKRGQDVALRCDPISGHVSLYWYRQALGQGPEFLTYFNYEAQQDKSGLPNDRFSAERPEGSISTLTIQRTEQRDSAMYRCASSPRLGYQPQHFGDGTRLSIL.

This clonotype was picked up a small number of times. This CDR3 reads CASSYSPGNTYEQYF. The DNA of the CDR3 is TGTGCCAGCAGTTACAGTCCAGGGAACACCTACGAGCAGTACTTC. The V and J genes are TRBV6-5 and TRBJ2-7; D may be TRBD1 (5 bases). This CDR3 has 15 residues. Germline V gives CDR1 MNHEY, CDR2 SVGAGI. V dropped 2 bases and J dropped 2 bases, with 13 bases sitting between them.